This TCR beta chain came from a study of control samples from healthy donors and cancer patients. The CDR3 extends over 15 amino acids. Trimming cost V 5 bases and J 0 bases, with 11 bases left between them. The germline V gene has CDR1 MNHEY and CDR2 SMNVEV (reference sequence). Sequencing was performed with immunoSEQ multiplex PCR; in TCRdb, only in-frame clones are kept and a portion is missing. The sample lists about 98,000 clones, roughly three quarters occurring once. The specimen was blood. The chain couples TRBV27 to TRBJ2-1; possibly TRBD2 for D (6 bases). This TCR came from a woman younger than 45 in good health. CDR3 nucleotides: TGTGCCAGCAGTAAATGGGGGGACTCCTACAATGAGCAGTTCTTC. The encoded protein is CASSKWGDSYNEQFF.